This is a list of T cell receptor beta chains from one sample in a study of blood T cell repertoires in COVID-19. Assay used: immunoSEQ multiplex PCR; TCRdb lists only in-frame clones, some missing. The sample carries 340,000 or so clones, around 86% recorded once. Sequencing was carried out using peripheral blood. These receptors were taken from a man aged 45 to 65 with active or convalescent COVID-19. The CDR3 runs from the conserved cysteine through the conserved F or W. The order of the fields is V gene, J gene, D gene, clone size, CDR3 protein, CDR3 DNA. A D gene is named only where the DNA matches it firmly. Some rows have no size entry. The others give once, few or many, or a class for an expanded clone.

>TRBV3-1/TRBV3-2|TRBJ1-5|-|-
CASSSRGYQPQHF
TGTGCCAGCAGCTCCAGGGGATATCAGCCCCAGCATTTT
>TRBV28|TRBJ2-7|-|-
CASSLLRDSPYEQYF
TGTGCCAGCAGTTTATTGCGGGACTCCCCCTACGAGCAGTACTTC
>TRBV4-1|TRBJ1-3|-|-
CASSRTPGDSGNTIYF
TGCGCCAGCAGCCGGACCCCCGGGGATTCTGGAAACACCATATATTTT
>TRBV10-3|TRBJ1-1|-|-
CAIGYSFMEAFF
TGTGCCATCGGATACAGCTTCATGGAAGCTTTCTTT
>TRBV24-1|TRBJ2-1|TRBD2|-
CATSDPTSGRPNEQFF
TGTGCCACCAGTGACCCGACTAGCGGGAGGCCGAATGAGCAGTTCTTC
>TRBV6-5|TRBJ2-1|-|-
CASSSPHIASYNEQFF
TGTGCCAGCAGTTCACCACATATCGCCTCCTACAATGAGCAGTTCTTC
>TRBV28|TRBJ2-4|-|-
CASSRRLLAKNIQYF
TGTGCCAGCAGTCGCAGACTCCTAGCCAAAAACATTCAGTACTTC
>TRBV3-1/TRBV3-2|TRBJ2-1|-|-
CASTQGEVQWEQFF
TGTGCCAGCACCCAAGGGGAGGTACAATGGGAGCAGTTCTTC
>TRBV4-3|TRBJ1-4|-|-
CASSQGPGEPNEKLFF
TGCGCCAGCAGCCAAGGACCGGGGGAGCCCAATGAAAAACTGTTTTTT
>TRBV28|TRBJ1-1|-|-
CASSLGGASTAFF
TGTGCCAGCAGTTTGGGGGGGGCATCGACCGCTTTCTTT
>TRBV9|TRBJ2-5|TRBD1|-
CASSAKTGTGHQETQYF
TGTGCCAGCAGCGCTAAGACCGGGACAGGGCACCAAGAGACCCAGTACTTC
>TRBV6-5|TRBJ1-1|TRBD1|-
CASRATGVNTEAFF
TGTGCCAGCAGAGCGACAGGGGTGAACACTGAAGCTTTCTTT
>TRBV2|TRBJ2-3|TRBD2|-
CASMRVAGGAPQYF
TGTGCCAGCATGAGGGTAGCGGGAGGGGCTCCGCAGTATTTT
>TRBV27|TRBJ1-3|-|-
CASSRTAGNTIYF
TGTGCCAGCAGTAGGACTGCTGGAAACACCATATATTTT
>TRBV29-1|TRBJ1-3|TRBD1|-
CSVSEGDRAGNTIYF
TGCAGCGTTTCTGAGGGGGACAGGGCTGGAAACACCATATATTTT
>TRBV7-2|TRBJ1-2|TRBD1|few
CASSFTGTGASGYTF
TGTGCCAGCAGCTTTACCGGGACAGGGGCATCTGGCTACACCTTC
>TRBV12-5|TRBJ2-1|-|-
CASGTAGAKNEQFF
TGTGCTAGTGGTACTGCGGGGGCTAAAAATGAGCAGTTCTTC
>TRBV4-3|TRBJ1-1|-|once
CASSQDPGRNTEAFF
TGCGCCAGCAGCCAAGATCCGGGAAGGAACACTGAAGCTTTCTTT
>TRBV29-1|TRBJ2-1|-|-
CSDLTGREQFF
TGCAGCGACCTGACGGGGAGGGAGCAGTTCTTC
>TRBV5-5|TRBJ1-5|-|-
CASSLAGGPQPQHF
TGTGCCAGCAGCTTGGCGGGGGGGCCGCAGCCCCAGCATTTT
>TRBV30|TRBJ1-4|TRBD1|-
CAWSGPTGGYEKLFF
TGTGCCTGGAGTGGGCCGACAGGGGGCTATGAAAAACTGTTTTTT
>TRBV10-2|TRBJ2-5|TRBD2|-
CASKGTSGSGETQYF
TGCGCCAGCAAGGGGACTAGCGGGAGCGGGGAGACCCAGTACTTC
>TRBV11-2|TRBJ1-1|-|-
CASSLGYYSQNTEAFF
TGTGCCAGCAGCTTAGGGTATTACAGTCAAAACACTGAAGCTTTCTTT
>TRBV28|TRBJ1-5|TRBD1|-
CASSYGTGRGQPQHF
TGTGCCAGCAGCTACGGGACAGGGCGAGGGCAGCCCCAGCATTTT
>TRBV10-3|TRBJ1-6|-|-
CAIRSGTSNSPLHF
TGTGCCATCAGGTCCGGGACAAGTAATTCACCCCTCCACTTT
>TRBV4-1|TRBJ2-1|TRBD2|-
CASSQDREASGRAGQFF
TGCGCCAGCAGCCAAGATCGGGAGGCTAGCGGGAGGGCCGGGCAGTTCTTC
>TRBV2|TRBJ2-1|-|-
CASRSYNDNEQFF
TGTGCCAGCAGGTCTTACAACGACAATGAGCAGTTCTTC
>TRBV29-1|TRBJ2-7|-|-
CSGSRGYEQYF
TGCAGCGGGAGCCGGGGATACGAGCAGTACTTC
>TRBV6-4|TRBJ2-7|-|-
CASSAWSGSRSSYEQYF
TGTGCCAGCAGCGCCTGGTCTGGATCGAGGAGCTCCTACGAGCAGTACTTC
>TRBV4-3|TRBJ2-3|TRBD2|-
CASSQENSGGTDTQYF
TGCGCCAGCAGCCAAGAGAATAGCGGGGGGACAGATACGCAGTATTTT
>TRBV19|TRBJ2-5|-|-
CASSPAGVKETQYF
TGTGCCAGTAGCCCCGCAGGGGTCAAGGAGACCCAGTACTTC
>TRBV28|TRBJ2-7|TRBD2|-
CASSFGTSESYEQYF
TGTGCCAGCAGTTTCGGGACTAGCGAGTCCTACGAGCAGTACTTC
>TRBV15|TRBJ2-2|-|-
CATSIMFTGNTGELFF
TGTGCCACCAGCATTATGTTTACAGGGAACACCGGGGAGCTGTTTTTT
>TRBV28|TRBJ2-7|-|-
CASSWGGHEQYF
TGTGCCAGCAGTTGGGGGGGCCACGAGCAGTACTTC
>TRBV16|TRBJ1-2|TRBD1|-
CASSQSEGAGYTF
TGTGCCAGCAGCCAATCGGAGGGGGCAGGCTACACCTTC
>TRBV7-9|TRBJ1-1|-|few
CASSSQGLSTEAFF
TGTGCCAGCAGCTCGCAGGGCCTGAGCACTGAAGCTTTCTTT
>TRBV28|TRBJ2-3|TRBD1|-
CASSRDRRFASTDTQYF
TGTGCCAGCAGCAGGGACAGGCGCTTTGCTAGCACAGATACGCAGTATTTT
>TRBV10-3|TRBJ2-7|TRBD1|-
CAIRGQGTYEQYF
TGTGCCATCAGGGGACAGGGGACCTACGAGCAGTACTTC
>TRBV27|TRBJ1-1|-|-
CASTPSLGAGNTEAFF
TGTGCCAGCACCCCCTCCCTTGGGGCAGGGAACACTGAAGCTTTCTTT
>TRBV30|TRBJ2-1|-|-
CAWSVGEDEQFF
TGTGCCTGGAGTGTGGGAGAGGATGAGCAGTTCTTC
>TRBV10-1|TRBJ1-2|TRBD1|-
CASTPEGGTGAYYGYTF
TGCGCCAGCACTCCCGAGGGGGGGACAGGGGCCTACTATGGCTACACCTTC
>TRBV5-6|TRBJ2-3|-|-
CASTDLSGSTDTQYF
TGTGCCAGCACCGACCTCTCAGGTAGCACAGATACGCAGTATTTT